This T cell receptor (beta chain) was sequenced during a study of blood T cell dynamics during melanoma immunotherapy. Time point given: week 3, after first cycle of checkpoint inhibitor. Samples come from before therapy and from week 3 after the first blockade cycle. Apart from two fast progressors, RECIST 1.1 response was judged 12 weeks post-infusion. On this clone: Antigen unknown.

Trimming took off 3 bases at V and 9 bases at J, with 10 bases between the two ends. The CDR3 runs to 12 residues. Germline V gene sequence: CDR1 SEHNR, CDR2 FQNEAQ (reference sequence). Repertoires were generated with immunoSEQ multiplex PCR, while TCRdb's copy carries only in-frame clones and drops some. In the table there are almost 15,000 clones, more than 85% of which are singletons. Study-wide points: Clones driving repertoire changes may be melanoma-specific or general immune activation.

The sequencing used blood, collected from a patient treated with checkpoint blockade. The V and J genes are TRBV7-9 and TRBJ2-3; D may be TRBD1 (5 bases). The receptor comes from a human donor with melanoma. The CDR3 nucleotides are TGTGCCAGCAGCTTTGACAGCCCCACGCAGTATTTT. It translates to CASSFDSPTQYF.